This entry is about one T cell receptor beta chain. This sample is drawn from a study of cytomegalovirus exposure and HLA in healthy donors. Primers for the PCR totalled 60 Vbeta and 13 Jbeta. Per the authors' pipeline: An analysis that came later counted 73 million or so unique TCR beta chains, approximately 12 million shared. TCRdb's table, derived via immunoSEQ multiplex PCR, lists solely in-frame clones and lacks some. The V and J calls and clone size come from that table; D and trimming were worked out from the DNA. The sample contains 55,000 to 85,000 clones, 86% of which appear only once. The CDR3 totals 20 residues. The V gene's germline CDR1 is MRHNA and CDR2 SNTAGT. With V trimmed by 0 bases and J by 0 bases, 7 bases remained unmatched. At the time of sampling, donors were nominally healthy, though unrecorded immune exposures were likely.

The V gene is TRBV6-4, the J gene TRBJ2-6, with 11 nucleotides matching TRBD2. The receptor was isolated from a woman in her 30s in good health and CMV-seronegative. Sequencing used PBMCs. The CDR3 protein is CASSDSGIAGGVSGANVLTF. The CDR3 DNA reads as TGTGCCAGCAGTGACTCGGGGATAGCGGGAGGGGTCTCTGGGGCCAACGTCCTGACTTTC.